The next 8 T cell receptor beta chains were all read from a single sample in a study of Graves' ophthalmopathy and Graves' hyperthyroidism. Amplification from RNA transcripts yielded the TCR beta CDR3 regions. HTBI-primed first-round RT-PCR preceded second-round multiplex PCR. TCRdb re-called the multiplex PCR reads with MiXCR, one entry per CDR3 protein. The table has 360,000 or so distinct CDR3 sequences, about a sixth seen once; the top ten hold more than 1.5%. Source material: peripheral blood. Source of these receptors: a woman between 18 and 29 years old with Graves' ophthalmopathy.

The table lists this clonotype with many counts. This sequence joins TRBV30 and TRBJ1-2; the D is unclear. From germline, CDR1 is GTSNPN and CDR2 SVGIG (reference sequence). The CDR3 extends over 13 amino acids. The CDR3, as DNA: TGTGCGTGGTCCCGGGGAGGGAGCTATGGCTACACCTTC. Protein: CAWSRGGSYGYTF.

This clonotype has at least ten counts. The chain recombines TRBV4-2 with TRBJ1-3; no firm D call. CDR3 size: 13 residues. V was pared by 2 bases and J by 4 bases, with 6 bases between. Germline V gene data show CDR1 as LGHNA and CDR2 as YNFKEQ. The CDR3 region is CASSQSPGNTIYF. CDR3 sequence (DNA): TGTGCCAGCAGCCAATCTCCAGGAAACACCATATATTTT.

This clonotype was recorded at least ten times. The chain couples TRBV29-1 to TRBJ2-7, with 9 nucleotides matching TRBD1. After removal of 6 bases from V and 1 base from J, the junction contained 13 bases not matched to a gene. Germline lookup yields CDR1 SQVTM and CDR2 ANQGSEA. The CDR3 contains 16 residues. The CDR3 region has the DNA TGCAGCGTCGATGTTCCGGCCGGGACAGGGTCCTACGAGCAGTACTTC. Its translation: CSVDVPAGTGSYEQYF.

The chain couples TRBV4-2 to TRBJ1-6; 9 bases match TRBD1. CDR1 and CDR2 (germline): LGHNA, YNFKEQ. This CDR3 region has 16 residues. V shed 0 bases and J 13 bases; nucleotides not matched to a gene: 10. In DNA, the CDR3 is TGTGCCAGCAGCCAAGAACAGGGACAGGGAACAGTCCCCCTCCACTTT. It encodes CASSQEQGQGTVPLHF.

This clonotype was found many times. CDR3 in amino acids: CAWIGETNTEAFF. The CDR3 nucleotides read TGTGCCTGGATTGGGGAAACGAACACTGAAGCTTTCTTT. The chain is built from TRBV30 and TRBJ1-1; D ambiguous. CDR1 and CDR2 from the germline V gene are GTSNPN and SVGIG (reference sequence). This CDR3 has 13 residues. V was cut by 4 bases and J by 1 base, with 10 bases left in between.

This clonotype was detected many times. The V gene is TRBV9, the J gene TRBJ1-2; no clear D. Germline values: CDR1 SGDLS, CDR2 YYNGEE. CDR3 length equals 13 residues. The V and J ends lost 0 bases and 4 bases respectively, with 7 bases between them. The chain's CDR3 is CASSVDGGYGYTF. In DNA, the CDR3 is TGTGCCAGCAGCGTAGACGGTGGCTATGGCTACACCTTC.

This clonotype was counted many times. J is TRBJ2-2 and V is TRBV28; 8 bases line up with TRBD1. In germline, CDR1 is MDHEN, CDR2 SYDVKM. J was trimmed by 3 bases and V by 3 bases; bases with no gene match: 3. The CDR3 has 15 residues. The CDR3 sequence: CASSLDREDTGELFF. As DNA, the CDR3 is TGTGCCAGCAGTTTGGACAGGGAGGACACCGGGGAGCTGTTTTTT. Using reference TRBV28 and TRBJ2-2 for the parts outside the CDR3, the full variable domain is DVKVTQSSRYLVKRTGEKVFLECVQDMDHENMFWYRQDPGLGLRLIYFSYDVKMKEKGDIPEGYSVSREKKERFSLILESASTNQTSMYLCASSLDREDTGELFFGEGSRLTVL.

This clonotype was observed many times. This chain connects TRBV6-2 or TRBV6-3 to TRBJ2-2; unclear D gene. The CDR3 runs to 12 residues. Germline V gene lookup returns CDR1 MNHEY and CDR2 SVGEGT. Trimming shortened V by 6 bases and J by 7 bases, and 9 bases separated the two germline ends. CDR3 protein: CASRHPGGELFF. CDR3 coding DNA: TGTGCCAGCAGGCACCCAGGCGGGGAGCTGTTTTTT.